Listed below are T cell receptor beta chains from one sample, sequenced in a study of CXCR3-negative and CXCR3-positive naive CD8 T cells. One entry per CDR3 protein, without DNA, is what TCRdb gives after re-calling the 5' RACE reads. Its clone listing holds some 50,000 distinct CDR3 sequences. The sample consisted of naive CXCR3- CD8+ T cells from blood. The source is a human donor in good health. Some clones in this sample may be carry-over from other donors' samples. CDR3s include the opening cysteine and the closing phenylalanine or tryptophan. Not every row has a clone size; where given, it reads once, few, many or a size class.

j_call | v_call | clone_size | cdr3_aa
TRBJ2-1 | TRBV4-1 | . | CASSHPIGGTGLPYNEQFF
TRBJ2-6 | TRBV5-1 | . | CASSLAAQLSSTGANVLTF
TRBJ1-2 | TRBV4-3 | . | CASSQTRGPWNYGYTF
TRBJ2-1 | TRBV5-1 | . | CASSLDVGGYNEQFF
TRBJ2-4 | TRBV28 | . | CASTGEAKNIQYF
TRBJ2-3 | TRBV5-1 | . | CASSLAGRTDTQYF
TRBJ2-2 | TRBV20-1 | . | CSARDPPGLAGLAGELFF
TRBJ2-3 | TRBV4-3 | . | CASSQDSGFTDTQYF
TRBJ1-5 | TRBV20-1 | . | CSARDRTGRNNQPQHF
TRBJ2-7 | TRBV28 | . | CASSLTGNEQYF
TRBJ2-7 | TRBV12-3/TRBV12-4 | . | CASSLMGVMSSDSYEQYF
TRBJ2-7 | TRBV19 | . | CASSIMSGSASYEQYF
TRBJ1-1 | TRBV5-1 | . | CASSFQGQLNTEAFF
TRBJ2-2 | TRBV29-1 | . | CSVRGDTSNTGELFF
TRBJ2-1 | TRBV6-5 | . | CASSPGGPVQFF
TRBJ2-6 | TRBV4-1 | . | CASSPQRGAGVLTF
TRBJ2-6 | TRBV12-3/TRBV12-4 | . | CASSPEGQGTSGANVLTF
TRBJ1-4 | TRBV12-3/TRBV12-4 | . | CASSFLGKLFF
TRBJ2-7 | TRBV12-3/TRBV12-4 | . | CASSTGLGGYEQYF
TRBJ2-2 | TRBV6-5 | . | CASSGQGAKLFF
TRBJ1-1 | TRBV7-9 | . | CASSLPGTEAFF
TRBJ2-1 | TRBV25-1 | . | CASSEAGQYNEQFF
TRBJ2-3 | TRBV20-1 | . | CSARDPPLAALDTQYF
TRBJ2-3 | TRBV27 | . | CAVGGPDTQYF
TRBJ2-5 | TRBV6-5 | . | CASSSGRETQYF
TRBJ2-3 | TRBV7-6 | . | CASSILGQGTDTQYF
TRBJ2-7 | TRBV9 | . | CASSPWNRGGEQYF
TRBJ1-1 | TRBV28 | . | CASSYRGDTEAFF
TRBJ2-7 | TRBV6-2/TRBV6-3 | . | CASSYYLKGEKVSYEQYF
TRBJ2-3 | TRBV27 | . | CASSLSPRYTDTQYF
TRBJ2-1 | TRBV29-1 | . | CSVVGLAGAPLSVEQFF
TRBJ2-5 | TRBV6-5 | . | CASSYSLLQGAHQTQYF
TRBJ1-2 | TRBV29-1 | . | CSVEDPGTVVVHGYTF
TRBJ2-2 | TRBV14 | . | CASSREYTGELFF
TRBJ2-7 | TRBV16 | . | CASSQSSVFEQYF
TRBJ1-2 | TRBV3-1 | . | CASSPPPGQGAFGYTF
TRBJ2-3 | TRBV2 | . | CASREYGQGGSTDTQYF
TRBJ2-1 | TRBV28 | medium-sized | CASSPLASSYNEQFF
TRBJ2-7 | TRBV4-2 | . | CASSRGTSGRADEQYF
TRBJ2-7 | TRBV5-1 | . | CASSSSNRDVIYEQYF
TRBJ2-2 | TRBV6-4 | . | CASSERGIGTGELFF
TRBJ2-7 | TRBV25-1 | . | CASSDGRWDEQYF
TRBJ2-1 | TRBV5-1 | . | CASSLARGNEQFF
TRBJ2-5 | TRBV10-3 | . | CAISDTETQYF
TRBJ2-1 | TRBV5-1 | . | CASSSTSGGTQGQFF
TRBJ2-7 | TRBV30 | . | CAWSIGDRPYEQYF
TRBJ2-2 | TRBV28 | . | CASSSWTGELFF
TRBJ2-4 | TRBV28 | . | CASSLWTEKNIQYF
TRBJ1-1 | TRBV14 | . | CASSQDLGWSTEAFF
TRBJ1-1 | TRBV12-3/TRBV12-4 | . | CATKHGWDTEAFF
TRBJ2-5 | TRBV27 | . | CASSGGGTQYF
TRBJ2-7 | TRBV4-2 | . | CASSQGLSASYEQYF
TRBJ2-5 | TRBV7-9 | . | CASSFGKNQETQYF
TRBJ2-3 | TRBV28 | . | CASSETGTSGRADTQYF
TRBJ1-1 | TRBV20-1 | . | CSVRRGNTEAFF